The text below deals with one T cell receptor (beta chain). The target antigen is unknown. A multiplex PCR was run with 60 Vbeta primers and 13 Jbeta primers. The assay was immunoSEQ multiplex PCR, and TCRdb's table has in-frame clones only and misses some. The sample gives 90,000 to 130,000 clones, roughly 74% of which show up once; around 0.79% is in the top ten. This entry belongs to a study of cytomegalovirus exposure and HLA in healthy donors. Regarding the study as a whole: For most TCR sequences rarity was the rule, although some public TCRs occurred in many donors. Sequencing depth roughly uniform across donors was assumed in presence/absence analyses.

Germline V gives CDR1 DFQATT, CDR2 SNEGSKA (reference sequence). The CDR3 spans 11 residues. The ends were cut back, 3 bases at V and 4 bases at J, with 6 bases in the middle. The source of this sequence is a woman in her twenties or thirties in good health and CMV-seronegative. The chain carries TRBV20-1 and TRBJ2-5; the D is unclear. Material: PBMCs. CDR3 bases: TGCAGTGCTAGTATCTCAGAGACCCAGTACTTC. Protein sequence: CSASISETQYF.